This TCR beta chain emerged from a study of technical replicates of blood from a handful of donors. Concerning this clone itself: Other nucleotide sequences from this sample produce the same CDR3.

The CDR3 is 14 amino acids. Trimming removed 3 bases from V and 6 bases from J; junction bases left unmatched: 5. Germline lookup yields CDR1 KGHSH and CDR2 LQKENI. Produced via immunoSEQ multiplex PCR; TCRdb's table is partial and in-frame only. Of tens of thousands of clones in the sample, just under 95% were seen once. Source material: T cells isolated from PBMCs. This chain joins TRBV18 and TRBJ1-5; 7 bases match TRBD1. The sequence was obtained from a human donor in good health. CDR3 in DNA: TGTGCCAGCTCACCGGAGGGGGCGAGTCAGCCCCAGCATTTT. Translating it yields CASSPEGASQPQHF.